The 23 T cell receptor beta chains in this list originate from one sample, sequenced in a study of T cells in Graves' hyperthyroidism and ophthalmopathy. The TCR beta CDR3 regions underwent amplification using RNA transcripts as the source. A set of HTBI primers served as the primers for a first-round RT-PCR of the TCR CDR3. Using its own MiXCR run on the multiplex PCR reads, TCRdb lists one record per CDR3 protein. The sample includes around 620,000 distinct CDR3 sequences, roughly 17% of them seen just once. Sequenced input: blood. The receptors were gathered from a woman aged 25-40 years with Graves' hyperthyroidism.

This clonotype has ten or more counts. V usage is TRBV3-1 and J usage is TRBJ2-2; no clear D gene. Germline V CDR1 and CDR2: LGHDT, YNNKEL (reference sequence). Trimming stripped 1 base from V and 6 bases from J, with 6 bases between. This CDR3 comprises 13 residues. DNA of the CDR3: TGTGCCAGCAGCCAAGTACAATCCGGGGAGCTGTTTTTT. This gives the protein CASSQVQSGELFF.

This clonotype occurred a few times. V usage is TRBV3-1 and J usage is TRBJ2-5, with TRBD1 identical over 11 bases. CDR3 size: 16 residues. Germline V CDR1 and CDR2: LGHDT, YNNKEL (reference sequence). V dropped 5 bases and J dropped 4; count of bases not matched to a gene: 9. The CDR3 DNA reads TGTGCCAGCAGCAAAGGACAGGGGGCGCTTCTAGAGACCCAGTACTTC. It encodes CASSKGQGALLETQYF.

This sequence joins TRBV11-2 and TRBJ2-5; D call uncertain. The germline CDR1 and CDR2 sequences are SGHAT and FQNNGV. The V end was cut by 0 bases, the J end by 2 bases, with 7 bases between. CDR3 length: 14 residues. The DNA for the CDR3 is TGTGCCAGCAGCTTAGAGGCGCGACAAGAGACCCAGTACTTC. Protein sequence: CASSLEARQETQYF.

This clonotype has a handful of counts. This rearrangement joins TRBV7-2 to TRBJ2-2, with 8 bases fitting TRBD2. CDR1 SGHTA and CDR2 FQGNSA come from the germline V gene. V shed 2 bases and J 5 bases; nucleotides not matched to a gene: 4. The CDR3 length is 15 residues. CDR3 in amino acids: CASSLTGRGTGELFF. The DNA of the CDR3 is TGTGCCAGCAGCTTAACCGGGAGGGGAACCGGGGAGCTGTTTTTT.

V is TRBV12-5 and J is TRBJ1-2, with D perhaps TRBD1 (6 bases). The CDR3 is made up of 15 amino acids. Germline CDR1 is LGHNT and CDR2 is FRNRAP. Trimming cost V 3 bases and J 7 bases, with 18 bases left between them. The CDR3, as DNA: TGTGCTAGTGGTTTTGATATTCGGGGGGCCGGTGGCTACACCTTC. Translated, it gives CASGFDIRGAGGYTF.

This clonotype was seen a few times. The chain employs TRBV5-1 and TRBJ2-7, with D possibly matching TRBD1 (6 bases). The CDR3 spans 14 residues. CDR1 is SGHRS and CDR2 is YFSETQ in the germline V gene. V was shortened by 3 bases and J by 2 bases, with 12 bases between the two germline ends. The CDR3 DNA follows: TGCGCCAGCAGCTCAGGGGTTCGGGCCTACGAGCAGTACTTC. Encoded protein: CASSSGVRAYEQYF.

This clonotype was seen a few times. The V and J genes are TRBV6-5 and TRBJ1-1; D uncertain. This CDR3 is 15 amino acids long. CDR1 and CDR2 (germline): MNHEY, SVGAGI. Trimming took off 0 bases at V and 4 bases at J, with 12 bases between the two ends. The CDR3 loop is CASSYSREGGTEAFF. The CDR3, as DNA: TGTGCCAGCAGTTACTCGAGGGAGGGCGGCACTGAAGCTTTCTTT.

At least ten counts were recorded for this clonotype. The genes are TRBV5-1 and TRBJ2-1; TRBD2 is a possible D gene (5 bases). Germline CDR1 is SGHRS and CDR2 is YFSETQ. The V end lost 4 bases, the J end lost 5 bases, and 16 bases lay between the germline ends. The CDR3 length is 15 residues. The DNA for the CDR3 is TGCGCCAGCAGCCGCTTAGGAGGCCTCAACAATGAGCAGTTCTTC. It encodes CASSRLGGLNNEQFF.

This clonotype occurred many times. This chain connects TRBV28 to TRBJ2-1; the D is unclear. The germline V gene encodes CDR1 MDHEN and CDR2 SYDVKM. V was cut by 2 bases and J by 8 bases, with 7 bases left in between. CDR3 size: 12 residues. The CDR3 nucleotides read TGTGCCAGCAGTTTAATCGGCGATGAGCAGTTCTTC. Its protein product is CASSLIGDEQFF.

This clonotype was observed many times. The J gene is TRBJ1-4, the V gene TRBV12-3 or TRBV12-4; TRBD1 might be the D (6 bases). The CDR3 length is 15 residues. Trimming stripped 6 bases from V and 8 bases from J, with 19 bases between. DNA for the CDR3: TGTGCCAGCAGCCGTGCCGGGACATATAACGAAAAACTGTTTTTT. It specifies CASSRAGTYNEKLFF.

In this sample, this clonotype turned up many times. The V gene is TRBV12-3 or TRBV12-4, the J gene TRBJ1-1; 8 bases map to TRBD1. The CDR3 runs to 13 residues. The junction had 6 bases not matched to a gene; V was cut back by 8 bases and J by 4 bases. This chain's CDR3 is CASSQGAGTEAFF. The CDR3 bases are TGTGCCAGCTCTCAGGGGGCCGGCACTGAAGCTTTCTTT.

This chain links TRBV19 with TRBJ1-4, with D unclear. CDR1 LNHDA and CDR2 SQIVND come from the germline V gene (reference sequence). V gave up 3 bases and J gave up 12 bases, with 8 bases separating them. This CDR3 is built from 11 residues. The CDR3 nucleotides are TGTGCCAGTAGTATCGGAATGGAACTGTTTTTT. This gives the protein CASSIGMELFF.

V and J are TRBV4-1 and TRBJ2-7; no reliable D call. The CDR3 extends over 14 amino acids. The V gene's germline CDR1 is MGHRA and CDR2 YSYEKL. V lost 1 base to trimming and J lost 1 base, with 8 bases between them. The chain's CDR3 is CASSQAGLSYEQYF. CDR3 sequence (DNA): TGCGCCAGCAGCCAAGCTGGCCTATCCTACGAGCAGTACTTC.

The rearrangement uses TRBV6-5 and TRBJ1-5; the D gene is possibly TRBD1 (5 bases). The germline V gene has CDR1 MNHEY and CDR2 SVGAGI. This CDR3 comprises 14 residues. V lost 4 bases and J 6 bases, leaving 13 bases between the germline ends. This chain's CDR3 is CASSFARDSQPQHF. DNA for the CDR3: TGTGCCAGCAGTTTTGCCAGGGATAGTCAGCCCCAGCATTTT.

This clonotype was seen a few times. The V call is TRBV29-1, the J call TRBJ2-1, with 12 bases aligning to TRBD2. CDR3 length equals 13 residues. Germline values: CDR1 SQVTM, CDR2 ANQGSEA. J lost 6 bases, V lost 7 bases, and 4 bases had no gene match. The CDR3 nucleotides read TGCAGCGCCCCGGGACTAGCGGGCAATGAGCAGTTCTTC. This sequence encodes CSAPGLAGNEQFF.

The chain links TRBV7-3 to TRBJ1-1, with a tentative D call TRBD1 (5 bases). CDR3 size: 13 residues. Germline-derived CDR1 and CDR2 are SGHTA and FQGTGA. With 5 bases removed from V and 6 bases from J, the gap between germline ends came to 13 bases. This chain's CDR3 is CASSQGELPEAFF. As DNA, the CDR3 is TGTGCCAGCAGCCAAGGGGAATTACCTGAAGCTTTCTTT.

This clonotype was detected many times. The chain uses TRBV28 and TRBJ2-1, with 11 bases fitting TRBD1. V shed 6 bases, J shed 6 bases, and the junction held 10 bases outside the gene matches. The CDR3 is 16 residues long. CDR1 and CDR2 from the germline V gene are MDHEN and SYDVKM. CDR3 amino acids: CASSSGQGGRLNEQFF. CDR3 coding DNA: TGTGCCAGCAGCTCGGGACAGGGGGGTCGGCTCAATGAGCAGTTCTTC. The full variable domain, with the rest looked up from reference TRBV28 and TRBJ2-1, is DVKVTQSSRYLVKRTGEKVFLECVQDMDHENMFWYRQDPGLGLRLIYFSYDVKMKEKGDIPEGYSVSREKKERFSLILESASTNQTSMYLCASSSGQGGRLNEQFFGPGTRLTVL.

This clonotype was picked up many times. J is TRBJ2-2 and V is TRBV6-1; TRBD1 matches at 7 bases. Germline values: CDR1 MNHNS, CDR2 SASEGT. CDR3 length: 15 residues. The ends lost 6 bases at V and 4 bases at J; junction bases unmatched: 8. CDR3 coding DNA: TGTGCCAGCAGGGGACAGAGAAGGATCACCGGGGAGCTGTTTTTT. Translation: CASRGQRRITGELFF.

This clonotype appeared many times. Here the CDR3 reads CAWSVGATEAFF. As DNA, the CDR3 is TGTGCCTGGAGTGTAGGGGCCACTGAAGCTTTCTTT. The genes are TRBV30 and TRBJ1-1, with D possibly being TRBD1 (5 bases). The CDR3 is made up of 12 amino acids. CDR1 is GTSNPN, CDR2 SVGIG, per germline (reference sequence). Trimming took off 0 bases at V and 4 bases at J, with 6 bases between the two ends. Full variable domain (outside the CDR3, taken from reference TRBV30 and TRBJ1-1): SQTIHQWPATLVQPVGSPLSLECTVEGTSNPNLYWYRQAAGRGLQLLFYSVGIGQISSEVPQNLSASRPQDRQFILSSKKLLLSDSGFYLCAWSVGATEAFFGQGTRLTVV.

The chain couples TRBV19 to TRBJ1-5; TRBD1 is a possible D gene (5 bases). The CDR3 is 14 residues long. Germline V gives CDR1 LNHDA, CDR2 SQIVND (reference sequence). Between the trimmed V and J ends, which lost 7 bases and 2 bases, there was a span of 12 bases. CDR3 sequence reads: CASIRGRGNQPQHF. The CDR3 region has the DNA TGTGCCAGTATTCGAGGCAGGGGCAATCAGCCCCAGCATTTT.

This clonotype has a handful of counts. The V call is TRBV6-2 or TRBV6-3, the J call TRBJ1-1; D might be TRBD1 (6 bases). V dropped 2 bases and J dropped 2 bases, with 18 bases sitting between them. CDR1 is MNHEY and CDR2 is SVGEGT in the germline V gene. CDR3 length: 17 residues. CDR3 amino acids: CASSYTPPDRFNTEAFF. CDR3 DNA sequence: TGTGCCAGCAGTTACACGCCCCCGGACAGATTCAACACTGAAGCTTTCTTT.

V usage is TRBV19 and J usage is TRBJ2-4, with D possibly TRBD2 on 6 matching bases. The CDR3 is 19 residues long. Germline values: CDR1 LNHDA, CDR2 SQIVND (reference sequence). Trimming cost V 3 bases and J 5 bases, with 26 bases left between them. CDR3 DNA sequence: TGTGCCAGTAGTATGATGTCCCGTGGACTGGGGGGTTTGGAAAACATTCAGTACTTC. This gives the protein CASSMMSRGLGGLENIQYF.

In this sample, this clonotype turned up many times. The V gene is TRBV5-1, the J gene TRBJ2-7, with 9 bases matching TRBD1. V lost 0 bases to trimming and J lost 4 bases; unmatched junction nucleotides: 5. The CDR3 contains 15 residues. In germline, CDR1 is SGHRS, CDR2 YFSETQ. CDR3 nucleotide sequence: TGCGCCAGCAGCTTGGAGGAGACAGGGGGTTACGAGCAGTACTTC. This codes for CASSLEETGGYEQYF.